Below, 21 T cell receptor beta chains from the same sample are listed, as sequenced in a study of cytomegalovirus exposure and HLA in healthy donors. Clones were read by immunoSEQ multiplex PCR, and TCRdb kept only the in-frame ones, dropping some. This sample has 50,000 or so clones, with roughly 87% found just once. Material for sequencing was PBMCs. The origin of the receptors is a woman aged 18-29 years in good health and CMV-seropositive.

The V and J genes are TRBV6-1 and TRBJ1-2; 7 nucleotides agree with TRBD1. Germline assignment: CDR1 MNHNS and CDR2 SASEGT. Losses at the gene ends were 5 bases for V and 8 bases for J; bases not matched to a gene: 8. CDR3 size: 13 residues. CDR3 in DNA: TGTGCCAGCAGTCGCCGGGACAGAGGCGGCTACACCTTC. This codes for CASSRRDRGGYTF.

This clone was seen at least ten times. The V and J genes are TRBV30 and TRBJ1-4; D is possibly TRBD1 (5 bases). Trimming pared 3 bases from V and 8 bases from J, leaving 19 bases between. CDR1 GTSNPN and CDR2 SVGIG come from the germline V gene (reference sequence). This CDR3 spans 15 amino acids. The CDR3 bases are TGTGCCTGGAGGGCCCAGGGCCGCATCGGGGAAAAACTGTTTTTT. Translating it yields CAWRAQGRIGEKLFF.

V is TRBV9 and J is TRBJ2-5, with TRBD2 matching over 7 bases. The J segment lost 3 bases and the V segment lost 4 bases, leaving 3 bases of the junction unmatched. This CDR3 spans 13 amino acids. Germline CDR1 reads SGDLS; CDR2 reads YYNGEE. The CDR3 loop reads CASSQGLKETQYF. The CDR3 DNA follows: TGTGCCAGCAGCCAGGGACTAAAAGAGACCCAGTACTTC.

On this clone itself: The sample contains more than one DNA sequence encoding this CDR3. The chain joins TRBV5-6 to TRBJ1-5, with 8 bases that match TRBD1. CDR1 is SGHDT and CDR2 is YYEEEE in the germline V gene. V shed 4 bases and J 4 bases; nucleotides not matched to a gene: 4. CDR3 length: 14 residues. The CDR3 spells CASSQDRGNQPQHF. The CDR3 nucleotides are TGTGCCAGCAGCCAAGACAGGGGTAATCAGCCCCAGCATTTT. The full variable domain, rest sourced from reference TRBV5-6 and TRBJ1-5, is DAGVTQSPTHLIKTRGQQVTLRCSPKSGHDTVSWYQQALGQGPQFIFQYYEEEERQRGNFPDRFSGHQFPNYSSELNVNALLLGDSALYLCASSQDRGNQPQHFGDGTRLSIL.

This clone was seen once. The chain is built from TRBV5-8 and TRBJ1-1; no clear D gene. The length of the CDR3 is 14 residues. Germline V gene lookup returns CDR1 SGHTS and CDR2 YDEGEE. V was trimmed by 4 bases and J by 4 bases, leaving 14 bases between them. The CDR3 nucleotides read TGTGCCAGCAGCGGCCATTATTTTGGCACTGAAGCTTTCTTT. Translating it yields CASSGHYFGTEAFF. Variable domain in full (rest from reference TRBV5-8 and TRBJ1-1): EAGVTQSPTHLIKTRGQQATLRCSPISGHTSVYWYQQALGLGLQFLLWYDEGEERNRGNFPPRFSGRQFPNYSSELNVNALELEDSALYLCASSGHYFGTEAFFGQGTRLTVV.

This chain connects TRBV28 to TRBJ2-5; TRBD1 is a possible D gene (6 bases). The CDR3 sequence is 11 residues long. Germline lookup yields CDR1 MDHEN and CDR2 SYDVKM. Between the trimmed V and J ends, which lost 2 bases and 9 bases, there was a span of 7 bases. CDR3 nucleotides: TGTGCCAGCAGTTTAGCAGGGGCCCAGTACTTC. Translated: CASSLAGAQYF.

This rearrangement joins TRBV5-1 to TRBJ2-1; D is unclear. Germline CDR1 is SGHRS and CDR2 is YFSETQ. With 4 bases removed from V and 15 bases from J, the gap between germline ends came to 23 bases. CDR3 size: 14 residues. CDR3 residues: CASSPTPPQPERFF. The CDR3 nucleotides read TGCGCCAGCAGCCCGACTCCCCCCCAACCAGAACGGTTCTTC.

The V and J genes are TRBV5-1 and TRBJ1-2; possible D gene TRBD1, 5 bases. V lost 5 bases and J lost 3, with 14 bases in between. Germline V CDR1 and CDR2: SGHRS, YFSETQ. CDR3 length: 14 residues. The CDR3 is CASSLGGKDYGYTF. CDR3 nucleotide sequence: TGCGCCAGCAGTCTCGGGGGGAAGGACTATGGCTACACCTTC.

The rearrangement joins TRBV19 to TRBJ1-5, with a possible D match to TRBD1 (5 bases). The CDR3 spans 17 residues. The germline V and J ends were trimmed by 2 bases and 7 bases, with 21 bases remaining between them. CDR1 is LNHDA and CDR2 is SQIVND in the germline V gene (reference sequence). The CDR3: CASSINLGGRGRQPQHF. The CDR3 nucleotides are TGTGCCAGTAGTATAAATCTGGGGGGAAGAGGGAGACAGCCCCAGCATTTT.

The chain couples TRBV7-3 to TRBJ2-3, with 8 bases lining up with TRBD2. Losses at the gene ends were 2 bases for V and 2 bases for J; bases not matched to a gene: 6. The CDR3 runs 16 residues. Germline CDR1 reads SGHTA; CDR2 reads FQGTGA. CDR3 nucleotide sequence: TGTGCCAGCAGCTTAGGCAGAGCGGGGGACACAGATACGCAGTATTTT. The encoded protein is CASSLGRAGDTDTQYF.

The chain links TRBV19 to TRBJ1-1; 9 nucleotides match TRBD1. Germline V gives CDR1 LNHDA, CDR2 SQIVND (reference sequence). The CDR3 consists of 14 residues. J was trimmed by 1 base and V by 5 bases; bases with no gene match: 2. DNA of the CDR3: TGTGCCAGTAGTGACAGGGGGTCGAACACTGAAGCTTTCTTT. Amino acid sequence: CASSDRGSNTEAFF.

The V call is TRBV12-5, the J call TRBJ2-3; 7 nucleotides match TRBD1. The trim removed 4 bases at V and 2 bases at J, leaving 6 bases unmatched. The germline gives CDR1 LGHNT, CDR2 FRNRAP. CDR3 length: 15 amino acids. The CDR3: CASGSPDRYTDTQYF. Here the CDR3 DNA reads TGTGCTAGTGGTTCCCCGGACAGGTACACAGATACGCAGTATTTT.

The rearrangement joins TRBV13 to TRBJ1-1; no firm D call. The CDR3 covers 12 residues. Germline assignment: CDR1 PRHDT and CDR2 FYEKMQ (reference sequence). Trimming removed 4 bases at V and 6 bases at J, with 9 bases between. CDR3 amino acids: CASSSLLSEAFF. Here the CDR3 DNA reads TGTGCCAGCAGCTCCCTTTTGTCTGAAGCTTTCTTT. Full variable domain (outside the CDR3, taken from reference TRBV13 and TRBJ1-1): AAGVIQSPRHLIKEKRETATLKCYPIPRHDTVYWYQQGPGQDPQFLISFYEKMQSDKGSIPDRFSAQQFSDYHSELNMSSLELGDSALYFCASSSLLSEAFFGQGTRLTVV.

The J gene is TRBJ1-3, the V gene TRBV19; TRBD1 aligns across 8 bases. Germline lookup yields CDR1 LNHDA and CDR2 SQIVND (reference sequence). This CDR3 is 14 amino acids long. V gave up 7 bases and J gave up 1 base; unmatched junction bases: 3. In DNA form, the CDR3 reads TGTGCCAGTAATAGACAGGGGTCTGGAAACACCATATATTTT. Amino acid sequence: CASNRQGSGNTIYF. The full variable domain, rest sourced from reference TRBV19 and TRBJ1-3, is DGGITQSPKYLFRKEGQNVTLSCEQNLNHDAMYWYRQDPGQGLRLIYYSQIVNDFQKGDIAEGYSVSREKKESFPLTVTSAQKNPTAFYLCASNRQGSGNTIYFGEGSWLTVV.

V is TRBV27 and J is TRBJ2-7; 7 nucleotides match TRBD1. Germline V gene sequence: CDR1 MNHEY, CDR2 SMNVEV (reference sequence). The CDR3 sequence is 14 residues long. Germline trimming cut 8 bases from V and 2 bases from J; bases unmatched to any gene: 9. CDR3 amino acids: CASRLGQNTYEQYF. The CDR3 bases are TGTGCCAGCCGATTGGGACAGAATACCTACGAGCAGTACTTC.

This rearrangement joins TRBV27 to TRBJ2-5; 8 bases are a match to TRBD2. CDR1 and CDR2 (germline): MNHEY, SMNVEV (reference sequence). With V trimmed by 4 bases and J by 2 bases, 6 bases remained unmatched. The CDR3 loop spans 15 amino acids. CDR3 sequence reads: CASSYGGAAQETQYF. The CDR3 DNA reads as TGTGCCAGCAGTTACGGGGGGGCGGCTCAAGAGACCCAGTACTTC.

The chain combines TRBV28 with TRBJ1-5; tentative D call: TRBD1 (6 bases). Germline-derived CDR1 and CDR2 are MDHEN and SYDVKM. Trimming removed 5 bases from V and 1 base from J, with 12 bases in between. The CDR3 extends over 15 amino acids. Written as DNA, the CDR3 is TGTGCCAGCAGTCAGACAGGTACGAGCAATCAGCCCCAGCATTTT. As protein: CASSQTGTSNQPQHF.

The chain joins TRBV28 to TRBJ2-7; D possibly corresponds to TRBD1 (6 bases). Germline V gene sequence: CDR1 MDHEN, CDR2 SYDVKM. V lost 2 bases and J lost 3, with 11 bases in between. The CDR3 covers 14 residues. CDR3 nucleotide sequence: TGTGCCAGCAGTTTAGGACAGACGTTCTACGAGCAGTACTTC. Protein product: CASSLGQTFYEQYF.

The CDR3 region has the DNA TGTGCCAGCAGCCCCTGGACAGGGCTGGTGGGAACTGAAGCTTTCTTT. Translated, it gives CASSPWTGLVGTEAFF. V is TRBV7-9 and J is TRBJ1-1; 8 bases match TRBD1. V lost 5 bases to trimming and J lost 5 bases; unmatched junction nucleotides: 13. Germline CDR1 reads SEHNR; CDR2 reads FQNEAQ (reference sequence). The CDR3 runs to 16 residues.

V is TRBV18 and J is TRBJ2-7; maybe TRBD2 (6 bases). The CDR3 runs 12 residues. The germline CDR1 and CDR2 sequences are KGHSH and LQKENI. Trimming pared 6 bases from V and 1 base from J, leaving 7 bases between. CDR3 nucleotides: TGTGCCAGCTCCGGGAGTTCCTACGAGCAGTACTTC. Translating it yields CASSGSSYEQYF.

The CDR3 sequence is CASTKKSIGGVTEAFF. CDR3 DNA: TGTGCCAGCACCAAAAAATCCATCGGGGGGGTGACTGAAGCTTTCTTT. J is TRBJ1-1 and V is TRBV11-1; possibly TRBD1 for D (5 bases). Trimming pared 7 bases from V and 5 bases from J, leaving 23 bases between. CDR1 is SGHAT and CDR2 is FQDESV in the germline V gene (reference sequence). The CDR3 runs 16 residues.